The 10 T cell receptor beta chains reported below all come from one sample, sequenced in a study of cytomegalovirus exposure and HLA in healthy donors. The PCR made use of 60 Vbeta and 13 Jbeta primers. The assay was immunoSEQ multiplex PCR, and TCRdb's table has in-frame clones only and misses some. This sample has 150,000 or so clones, with roughly 80% found just once. Material for sequencing was PBMCs. The receptors come from a man between 35 and 55 years old in good health and CMV-seropositive.

The V and J genes are TRBV30 and TRBJ2-1; 11 nucleotides align to TRBD2. CDR1 and CDR2 (germline): GTSNPN, SVGIG (reference sequence). J was trimmed by 4 bases and V by 4 bases; bases with no gene match: 3. The CDR3 length is 14 residues. The CDR3 sequence: CAWKGLADYNEQFF. For the CDR3, the DNA is TGTGCCTGGAAGGGACTAGCGGATTACAATGAGCAGTTCTTC.

V and J are TRBV28 and TRBJ2-3; TRBD1 aligns across 7 bases. Germline lookup yields CDR1 MDHEN and CDR2 SYDVKM. Trimming removed 5 bases from V and 0 bases from J; junction bases left unmatched: 5. The CDR3 length is 15 residues. CDR3 loop: CASSPGTASTDTQYF. Written as DNA, the CDR3 is TGTGCCAGCAGTCCCGGGACAGCTAGCACAGATACGCAGTATTTT.

The CDR3 loop reads CASSHTGTGLGYTF. CDR3 sequence (DNA): TGCGCCAGCAGCCACACCGGGACAGGGCTTGGCTACACCTTC. The V and J genes are TRBV4-3 and TRBJ1-2; 9 bases map to TRBD1. The germline CDR1 and CDR2 sequences are LGHNA and YSLEER. The CDR3 contains 14 residues. V trimming: 3 bases; J trimming: 7 bases; junction bases outside the gene matches: 6.

The chain has TRBV30 and TRBJ2-7, with 7 bases fitting TRBD1. This CDR3 has 13 residues. Germline trimming cut 1 base from V and 6 bases from J; bases unmatched to any gene: 6. Germline CDR1 reads GTSNPN; CDR2 reads SVGIG (reference sequence). This CDR3 reads CAWSAWTGSEQYF. The DNA for the CDR3 is TGTGCCTGGAGTGCCTGGACAGGATCCGAGCAGTACTTC.

V is TRBV7-9 and J is TRBJ2-2; D is perhaps TRBD2 (6 bases). Germline-derived CDR1 and CDR2 are SEHNR and FQNEAQ (reference sequence). Between the trimmed V and J ends, which lost 3 bases and 3 bases, there was a span of 11 bases. The CDR3 is made up of 15 amino acids. The CDR3 nucleotides read TGTGCCAGCAGCTTGTTTGGGGAGGACACCGGGGAGCTGTTTTTT. It translates to CASSLFGEDTGELFF. Looking up the rest from reference TRBV7-9 and TRBJ2-2 gives the full variable domain: DTGVSQNPRHKITKRGQNVTFRCDPISEHNRLYWYRQTLGQGPEFLTYFQNEAQLEKSRLLSDRFSAERPKGSFSTLEIQRTEQGDSAMYLCASSLFGEDTGELFFGEGSRLTVL.

The V and J genes are TRBV4-1 and TRBJ1-1; 8 nucleotides agree with TRBD1. V was pared by 3 bases and J by 1 base, with 4 bases of the junction left unmatched. The germline gives CDR1 MGHRA, CDR2 YSYEKL. The CDR3 spans 15 residues. CDR3 residues: CASSQDGQGNTEAFF. The CDR3 DNA sequence: TGCGCCAGCAGCCAGGACGGACAGGGGAACACTGAAGCTTTCTTT.

This clone was counted between two and nine times. The identical CDR3 is also encoded by other nucleotide sequences in the sample. The gene calls are TRBV11-3 and TRBJ2-1, with D possibly matching TRBD1 (5 bases). V lost 1 base and J lost 8, with 15 bases in between. From germline, CDR1 is SGHNT and CDR2 YENEEA. The CDR3 is 15 amino acids. CDR3: CASSLGGEGVDEQFF. Written as DNA, the CDR3 is TGTGCCAGCAGCTTAGGCGGCGAAGGGGTCGATGAGCAGTTCTTC.

This chain connects TRBV9 to TRBJ2-3; TRBD1 aligns across 8 bases. This CDR3 contains 15 residues. Germline V lookup: CDR1 SGDLS, CDR2 YYNGEE. Losses at the gene ends were 5 bases for V and 1 base for J; bases not matched to a gene: 6. CDR3 sequence: CASSLQGGGTDTQYF. The CDR3 coding sequence is TGTGCCAGCAGTCTACAGGGGGGAGGCACAGATACGCAGTATTTT. Variable domain in full (rest from reference TRBV9 and TRBJ2-3): DSGVTQTPKHLITATGQRVTLRCSPRSGDLSVYWYQQSLDQGLQFLIQYYNGEERAKGNILERFSAQQFPDLHSELNLSSLELGDSALYFCASSLQGGGTDTQYFGPGTRLTVL.

This chain links TRBV5-1 with TRBJ2-5; TRBD2 is a possible D gene (7 bases). With the DNA end fitting TRBJ2-7 better, the J assignment may be wrong. The CDR3 contains 16 residues. Germline loops: CDR1 SGHRS, CDR2 YFSETQ. This CDR3 is CASSLGGAGVSYEQYF. The DNA for the CDR3 is TGCGCCAGCAGCTTGGGGGGGGCGGGGGTTAGCTACGAGCAGTACTTC.

This chain connects TRBV4-2 to TRBJ2-7; 8 bases are shared with TRBD1. This CDR3 has 18 amino acids. Germline CDR1 and CDR2: LGHNA and YNFKEQ. After removal of 5 bases from V and 0 bases from J, the junction contained 15 bases not matched to a gene. CDR3 protein: CASSSRPQGARSSYEQYF. The CDR3 bases are TGTGCCAGCAGCTCCCGCCCTCAGGGGGCTAGGAGCTCCTACGAGCAGTACTTC.